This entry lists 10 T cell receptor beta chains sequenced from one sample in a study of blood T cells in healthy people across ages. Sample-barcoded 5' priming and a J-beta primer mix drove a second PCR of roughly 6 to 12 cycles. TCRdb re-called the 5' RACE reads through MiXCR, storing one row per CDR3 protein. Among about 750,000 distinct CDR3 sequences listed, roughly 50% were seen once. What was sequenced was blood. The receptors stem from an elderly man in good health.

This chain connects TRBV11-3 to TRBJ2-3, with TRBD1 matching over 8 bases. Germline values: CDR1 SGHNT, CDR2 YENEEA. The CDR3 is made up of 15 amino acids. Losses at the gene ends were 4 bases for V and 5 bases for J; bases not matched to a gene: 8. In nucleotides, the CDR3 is TGTGCCAGCAGCTCCTCCGGGACAGGAAGAGATACGCAGTATTTT. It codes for CASSSSGTGRDTQYF.

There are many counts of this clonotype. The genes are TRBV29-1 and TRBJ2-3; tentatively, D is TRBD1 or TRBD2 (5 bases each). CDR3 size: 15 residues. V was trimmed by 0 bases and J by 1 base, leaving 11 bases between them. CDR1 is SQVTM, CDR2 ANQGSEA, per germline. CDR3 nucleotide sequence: TGCAGCGTTGAAGATCGGGGCGGCCGCACAGATACGCAGTATTTT. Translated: CSVEDRGGRTDTQYF.

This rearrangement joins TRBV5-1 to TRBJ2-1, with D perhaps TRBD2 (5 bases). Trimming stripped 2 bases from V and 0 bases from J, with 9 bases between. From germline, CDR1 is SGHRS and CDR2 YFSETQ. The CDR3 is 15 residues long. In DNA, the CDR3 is TGCGCCAGCAGCTTTGGGAGTGCCTCCTACAATGAGCAGTTCTTC. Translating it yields CASSFGSASYNEQFF.

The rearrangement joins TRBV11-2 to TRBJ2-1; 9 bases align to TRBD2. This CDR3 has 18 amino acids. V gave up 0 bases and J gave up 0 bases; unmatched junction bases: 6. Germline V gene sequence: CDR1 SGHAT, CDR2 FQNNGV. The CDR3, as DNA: TGTGCCAGCAGCTTAGATCCTGTTAGCGGGAGCTCCTACAATGAGCAGTTCTTC. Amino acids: CASSLDPVSGSSYNEQFF.

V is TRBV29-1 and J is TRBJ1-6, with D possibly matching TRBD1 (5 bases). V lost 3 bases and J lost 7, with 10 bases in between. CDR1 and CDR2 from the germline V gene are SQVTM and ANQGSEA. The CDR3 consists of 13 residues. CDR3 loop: CSVEGTDNSPLHF. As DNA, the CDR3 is TGCAGCGTTGAGGGGACGGACAATTCACCCCTCCACTTT.

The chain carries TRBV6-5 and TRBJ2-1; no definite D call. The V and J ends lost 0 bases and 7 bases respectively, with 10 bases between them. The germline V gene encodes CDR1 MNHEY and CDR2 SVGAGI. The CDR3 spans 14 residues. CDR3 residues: CASSYSRVLNEQFF. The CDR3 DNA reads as TGTGCCAGCAGTTACTCTCGGGTTTTAAATGAGCAGTTCTTC.

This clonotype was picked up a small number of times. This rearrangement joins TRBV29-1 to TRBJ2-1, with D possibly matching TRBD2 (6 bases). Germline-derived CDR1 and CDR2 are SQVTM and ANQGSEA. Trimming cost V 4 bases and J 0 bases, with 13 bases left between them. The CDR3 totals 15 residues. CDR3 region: CSVAGTARSYNEQFF. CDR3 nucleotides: TGCAGCGTTGCGGGGACTGCTCGCTCCTACAATGAGCAGTTCTTC.

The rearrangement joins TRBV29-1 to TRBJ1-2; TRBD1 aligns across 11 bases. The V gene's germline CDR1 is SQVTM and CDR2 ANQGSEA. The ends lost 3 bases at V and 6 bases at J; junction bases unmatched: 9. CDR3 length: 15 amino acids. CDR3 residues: CSVEGDRGNWNGYTF. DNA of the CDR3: TGCAGCGTTGAGGGGGACAGGGGGAATTGGAATGGCTACACCTTC. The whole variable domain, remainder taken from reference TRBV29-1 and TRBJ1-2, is SAVISQKPSRDICQRGTSLTIQCQVDSQVTMMFWYRQQPGQSLTLIATANQGSEATYESGFVIDKFPISRPNLTFSTLTVSNMSPEDSSIYLCSVEGDRGNWNGYTFGSGTRLTVV.

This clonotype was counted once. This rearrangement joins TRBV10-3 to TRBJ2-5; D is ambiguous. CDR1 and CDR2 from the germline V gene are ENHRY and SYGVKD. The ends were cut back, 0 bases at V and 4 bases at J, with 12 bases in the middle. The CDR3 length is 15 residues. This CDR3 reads CAISESAPSGETQYF. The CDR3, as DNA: TGTGCCATCAGTGAGTCGGCTCCCTCTGGAGAGACCCAGTACTTC.

As DNA, the CDR3 is TGTGCCAGCCAGCGAGGGGGAGGGGAAAAACTGTTTTTT. Protein sequence: CASQRGGGEKLFF. The chain uses TRBV2 and TRBJ1-4; the D gene is possibly TRBD1 (6 bases). The CDR3 is 13 amino acids. Germline V lookup: CDR1 SNHLY, CDR2 FYNNEI. Trimming shortened V by 8 bases and J by 8 bases, and 15 bases separated the two germline ends.